This is a list of T cell receptor beta chains from one sample in a study of a mutant IDH1 vaccine in newly diagnosed glioma. Assay used: immunoSEQ multiplex PCR; TCRdb lists only in-frame clones, some missing. The top ten hold 1.7% of the sample, which has roughly 40,000 clones, 75% to 90% seen once. These receptors' antigens are unknown. The sequences come from PBMCs, collected from a glioma patient whose treatment included an IDH1 peptide vaccine. Every receptor here comes from a man between 40 and 49 years old with glioma. CDR3s include the opening cysteine and the closing phenylalanine or tryptophan. A D gene is named only where the DNA matches it firmly. For some rows the clone size is stated as once, few or many, or as a class when expanded; others skip it.

size,J,V,D,CDR3,DNA
-,TRBJ1-2,TRBV15,-,CATSPVNYGYTF,TGTGCCACCTCTCCTGTTAACTATGGCTACACCTTC
-,TRBJ2-1,TRBV19,TRBD2,CASSIDRASGNYEQFF,TGTGCCAGTAGTATAGATCGGGCTAGCGGGAATTATGAGCAGTTCTTC
-,TRBJ1-1,TRBV2,-,CASSDRQGPNTEAFF,TGTGCCAGCAGTGATAGGCAGGGGCCCAACACTGAAGCTTTCTTT
few,TRBJ1-5,TRBV6-1,-,CASSEASWPQHF,TGTGCCAGCAGTGAAGCGTCCTGGCCCCAGCATTTT
-,TRBJ2-5,TRBV9,-,CASSAHLYQETQYF,TGTGCCAGCAGCGCCCATCTCTATCAAGAGACCCAGTACTTC
-,TRBJ2-3,TRBV11-2,TRBD1,CASSLGRGQGIGTDTQYF,TGTGCCAGCAGCTTAGGGAGGGGACAGGGAATCGGGACAGATACGCAGTATTTT
-,TRBJ1-4,TRBV2,-,CASSDRLRANEKLFF,TGTGCCAGCAGTGATAGGCTCCGTGCGAATGAAAAACTGTTTTTT
-,TRBJ2-7,TRBV5-1,TRBD2,CASSWGGSYEQYF,TGCGCCAGCAGCTGGGGGGGGAGCTACGAGCAGTACTTC
few,TRBJ1-1,TRBV7-9,-,CASSYNLNTEAFF,TGTGCCAGCAGTTACAATCTGAACACTGAAGCTTTCTTT
once,TRBJ1-2,TRBV14,TRBD1,CASSRTGTAGYTF,TGTGCCAGCAGCCGGACAGGGACGGCTGGCTACACCTTC
once,TRBJ2-7,TRBV28,TRBD1,CASSLRQGLYEQYF,TGTGCCAGCAGTTTGAGACAGGGCCTATACGAGCAGTACTTC
-,TRBJ2-7,TRBV4-2,-,CASSQEPAGSGFDEQYF,TGTGCCAGCAGCCAAGAACCCGCCGGCTCTGGATTTGACGAGCAGTACTTC
-,TRBJ2-3,TRBV19,-,CASSLWAGSGDTQYF,TGTGCCAGTAGTTTATGGGCGGGATCTGGAGATACGCAGTATTTT
-,TRBJ1-4,TRBV6-1,-,CASGGGSNEKLFF,TGTGCCAGCGGGGGGGGGAGTAATGAAAAACTGTTTTTT
-,TRBJ2-1,TRBV4-3,-,CASSSQRALGLGGEQFF,TGCGCCAGCAGCTCCCAAAGGGCTTTAGGATTGGGAGGCGAGCAGTTCTTC
-,TRBJ1-2,TRBV2,-,CASSEKRLAGYTF,TGTGCCAGCAGTGAAAAGAGGCTGGCTGGCTACACCTTC
once,TRBJ2-3,TRBV4-1,TRBD2,CASSQGTSGFTDTQYF,TGCGCCAGCAGCCAAGGGACTAGCGGGTTCACAGATACGCAGTATTTT
-,TRBJ2-3,TRBV6-5,TRBD2,CASSTPGGSTQYF,TGTGCCAGCAGTACCCCGGGAGGTTCTACGCAGTATTTT
medium-sized,TRBJ2-1,TRBV27,TRBD2,CASRLSGSSYNEQFF,TGTGCCAGCAGGCTCAGCGGGAGTAGCTACAATGAGCAGTTCTTC
-,TRBJ1-5,TRBV15,TRBD1,CATSSDRLGINQPQHF,TGTGCCACCAGCTCGGACAGGTTGGGAATTAATCAGCCCCAGCATTTT
-,TRBJ2-7,TRBV7-9,-,CASSLTAGYEQYF,TGTGCCAGCAGCTTAACTGCTGGCTACGAGCAGTACTTC
-,TRBJ2-1,TRBV19,-,CASTPGRGYNEQFF,TGTGCCAGTACACCGGGACGGGGATACAATGAGCAGTTCTTC
-,TRBJ2-7,TRBV19,-,CASSIRGGKTYEQYF,TGTGCCAGTAGTATACGTGGCGGGAAGACCTACGAGCAGTACTTC
-,TRBJ2-6,TRBV7-2,-,CASSPLANSGANVLTF,TGTGCCAGCAGCCCGTTAGCTAACTCTGGGGCCAACGTCCTGACTTTC
-,TRBJ2-3,TRBV5-6,TRBD2,CASSLPSGRATDTQYF,TGTGCCAGCAGCTTGCCTAGCGGGAGGGCCACAGATACGCAGTATTTT
-,TRBJ1-1,TRBV27,TRBD1,CASSPRQGRDTEAFF,TGTGCCAGCAGTCCTCGACAGGGGAGGGACACTGAAGCTTTCTTT
-,TRBJ2-7,TRBV27,TRBD1,CASSSRTGAQQYF,TGTGCCAGCAGTTCCCGGACAGGGGCCCAGCAGTACTTC
-,TRBJ2-7,TRBV4-1,-,CASSQDQGPYEQYF,TGCGCCAGCAGCCAAGACCAGGGCCCCTACGAGCAGTACTTC
few,TRBJ1-1,TRBV5-1,-,CASSLASTGEAFF,TGCGCCAGCAGCTTGGCGTCCACAGGCGAAGCTTTCTTT
-,TRBJ2-7,TRBV2,TRBD1,CAGLKSDRAVGEQYF,TGTGCCGGCCTAAAAAGCGACAGGGCGGTTGGTGAGCAGTACTTC
-,TRBJ2-7,TRBV11-2,TRBD2,CASSSGRANEQYF,TGTGCCAGCAGTAGCGGGAGGGCCAACGAGCAGTACTTC
-,TRBJ2-3,TRBV19,-,CASSNSASTDTQYF,TGTGCCAGTAGCAACTCAGCTAGCACAGATACGCAGTATTTT
-,TRBJ2-1,TRBV10-3,-,CAISETSSRGNEQFF,TGTGCCATCAGTGAAACTAGTTCCCGGGGAAATGAGCAGTTCTTC
-,TRBJ1-2,TRBV5-1,-,CASSFGLNYGYTF,TGCGCCAGCAGCTTCGGCCTTAACTATGGCTACACCTTC
-,TRBJ2-1,TRBV19,TRBD1,CASSIGNDRAVPNEQFF,TGTGCCAGTAGTATAGGAAATGACAGGGCAGTCCCCAATGAGCAGTTCTTC
-,TRBJ2-1,TRBV6-5,-,CASSLPGPPDEQFF,TGTGCCAGCAGTCTTCCGGGACCCCCGGATGAGCAGTTCTTC
-,TRBJ2-7,TRBV7-2,TRBD2,CASSLLIAGLYEQYF,TGTGCCAGCAGCTTACTGATAGCGGGACTTTACGAGCAGTACTTC
-,TRBJ1-3,TRBV5-1,-,CASSLAPGREGTTIYF,TGCGCCAGCAGCTTGGCCCCCGGCAGGGAAGGGACAACCATATATTTT
-,TRBJ2-3,TRBV20-1,-,CSGRTDTQYF,TGCAGCGGGCGTACAGATACGCAGTATTTT
once,TRBJ2-5,TRBV7-2,TRBD1,CASSTTGGRGRRMGQYF,TGTGCCAGCAGCACCACAGGGGGACGGGGGAGGAGGATGGGCCAGTACTTC
-,TRBJ2-5,TRBV18,-,CASRGQRQETQYF,TGTGCCAGCCGCGGACAGCGCCAAGAGACCCAGTACTTC
-,TRBJ2-1,TRBV7-9,TRBD2,CASSLGEDPEPIAGGGFF,TGTGCCAGCAGCCTAGGCGAAGACCCAGAACCAATAGCGGGAGGTGGGTTCTTC
once,TRBJ2-7,TRBV5-4,-,CASSFGRAYEQYF,TGTGCCAGCAGCTTCGGGAGAGCATACGAGCAGTACTTC
-,TRBJ2-7,TRBV19,TRBD1,CASSMDRGPIYEQYF,TGTGCCAGTAGCATGGACAGGGGGCCAATCTACGAGCAGTACTTC
-,TRBJ1-1,TRBV12-5,-,CASGLGQGRGSTEAFF,TGTGCTAGTGGTTTGGGTCAGGGGAGGGGGAGCACTGAAGCTTTCTTT